This T cell receptor (beta chain) was observed in a study of cytomegalovirus exposure and HLA in healthy donors. The CDR3 sequence is 15 residues long. Trimming removed 1 base at V and 5 bases at J, with 14 bases between. Germline V CDR1 and CDR2: SGHTA, FQGNSA. PCR involved 60 Vbeta and 13 Jbeta primers. The method was immunoSEQ multiplex PCR; TCRdb's version includes in-frame clones alone and lacks a portion of them. The top ten clones hold more than 5% of a sample with more than 95,000 clones, roughly 9.1% of them seen once. This clone has only a few counts. Its target is unknown. Findings and caveats of the study: A later analysis, which compared TCR beta chains of equal frequency, found the HLA-associated ones more clonally expanded. In a later analysis, 17,000 or so TCR beta sequences were associated with HLA alleles at 0.05 false discovery rate.

The chain recombines TRBV7-2 with TRBJ2-5; TRBD2 might be the D (7 bases). This receptor was taken from a middle-aged man in good health and CMV-seropositive. Sequencing was performed on PBMCs. CDR3 loop: CASSLVGGRGETQYF. Written as DNA, the CDR3 is TGTGCCAGCAGCTTAGTGGGGGGGCGAGGGGAGACCCAGTACTTC.